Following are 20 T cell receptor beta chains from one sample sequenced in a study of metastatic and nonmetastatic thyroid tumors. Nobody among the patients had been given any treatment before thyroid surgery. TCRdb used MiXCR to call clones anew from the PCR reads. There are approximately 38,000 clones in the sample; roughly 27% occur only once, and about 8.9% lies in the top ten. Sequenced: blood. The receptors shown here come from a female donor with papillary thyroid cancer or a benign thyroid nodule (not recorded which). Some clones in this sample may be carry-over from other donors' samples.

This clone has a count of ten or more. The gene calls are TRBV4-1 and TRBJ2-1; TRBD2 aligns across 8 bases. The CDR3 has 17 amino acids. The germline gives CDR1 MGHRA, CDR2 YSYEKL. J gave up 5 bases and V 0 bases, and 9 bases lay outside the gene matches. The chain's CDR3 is CASSQDPLAGANNEQFF. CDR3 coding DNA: TGCGCCAGCAGCCAAGATCCCCTAGCGGGCGCCAACAATGAGCAGTTCTTC.

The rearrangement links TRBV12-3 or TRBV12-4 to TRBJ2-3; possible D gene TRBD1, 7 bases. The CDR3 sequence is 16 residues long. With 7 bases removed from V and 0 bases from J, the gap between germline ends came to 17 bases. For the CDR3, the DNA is TGTGCCAGCATCCTCGAGACAGGGACTAGCACAGATACGCAGTATTTT. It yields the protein CASILETGTSTDTQYF.

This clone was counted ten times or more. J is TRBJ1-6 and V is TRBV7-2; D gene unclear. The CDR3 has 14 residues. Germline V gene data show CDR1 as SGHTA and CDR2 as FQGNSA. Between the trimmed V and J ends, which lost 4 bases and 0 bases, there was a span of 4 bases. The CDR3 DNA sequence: TGTGCCAGCAGCTATAGCTCCTATAATTCACCCCTCCACTTT. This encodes CASSYSSYNSPLHF.

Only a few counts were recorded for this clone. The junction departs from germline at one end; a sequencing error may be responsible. The CDR3 loop reads CASGIAAGQETHYF. The CDR3 DNA follows: TGTGCCAGTGGTATCGCGGCCGGACAAGAGACCCATTACTTC. The chain uses TRBV19 and TRBJ2-5; tentative D call: TRBD1 (5 bases). The V gene's germline CDR1 is LNHDA and CDR2 SQIVND (reference sequence). This CDR3 is built from 14 residues.

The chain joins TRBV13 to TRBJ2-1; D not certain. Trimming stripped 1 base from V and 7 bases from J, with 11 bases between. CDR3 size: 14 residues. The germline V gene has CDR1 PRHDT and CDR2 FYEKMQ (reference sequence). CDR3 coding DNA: TGTGCCAGCAGCTTAGTCGACTTACCTAATGAGCAGTTCTTC. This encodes CASSLVDLPNEQFF.

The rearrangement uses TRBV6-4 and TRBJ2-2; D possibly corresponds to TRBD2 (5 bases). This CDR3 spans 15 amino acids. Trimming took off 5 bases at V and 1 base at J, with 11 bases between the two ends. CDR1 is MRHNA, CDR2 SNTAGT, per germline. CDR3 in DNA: TGTGCCAGCAGTTACGGGGAGATGAACACCGGGGAGCTGTTTTTT. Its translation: CASSYGEMNTGELFF.

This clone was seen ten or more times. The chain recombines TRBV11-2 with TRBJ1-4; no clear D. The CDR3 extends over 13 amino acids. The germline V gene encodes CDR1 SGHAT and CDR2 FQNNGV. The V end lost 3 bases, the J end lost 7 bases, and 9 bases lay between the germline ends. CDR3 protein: CASSFGRAEKLFF. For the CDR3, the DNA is TGTGCCAGCAGCTTTGGACGGGCTGAAAAACTGTTTTTT. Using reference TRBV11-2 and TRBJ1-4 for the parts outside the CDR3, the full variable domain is EAGVAQSPRYKIIEKRQSVAFWCNPISGHATLYWYQQILGQGPKLLIQFQNNGVVDDSQLPKDRFSAERLKGVDSTLKIQPAKLEDSAVYLCASSFGRAEKLFFGSGTQLSVL.

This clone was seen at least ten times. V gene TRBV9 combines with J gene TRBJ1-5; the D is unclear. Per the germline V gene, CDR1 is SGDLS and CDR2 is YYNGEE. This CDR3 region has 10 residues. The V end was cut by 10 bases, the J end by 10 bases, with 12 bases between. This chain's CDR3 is CAGEWVPQHF. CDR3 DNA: TGTGCCGGGGAATGGGTACCCCAGCATTTT.

CDR3 protein: CASSITPGLNTEAFF. The CDR3 bases are TGTGCCAGTAGTATCACCCCGGGGCTGAACACTGAAGCTTTCTTT. The chain carries TRBV19 and TRBJ1-1, with D maybe TRBD1 (5 bases). Trimming shortened V by 3 bases and J by 0 bases, and 11 bases separated the two germline ends. Germline V gene sequence: CDR1 LNHDA, CDR2 SQIVND (reference sequence). The CDR3 runs 15 residues.

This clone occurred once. CDR3 sequence: CAIRIPGLDNSPLHF. DNA of the CDR3: TGTGCCATCAGGATTCCGGGCCTCGATAATTCACCCCTCCACTTT. This rearrangement joins TRBV7-7 to TRBJ1-6; D gene unclear. CDR3 size: 15 residues. The V gene's germline CDR1 is SSHAT and CDR2 FNYEAQ (reference sequence). Deletions cut 10 bases from V and 5 bases from J, with 18 bases between.

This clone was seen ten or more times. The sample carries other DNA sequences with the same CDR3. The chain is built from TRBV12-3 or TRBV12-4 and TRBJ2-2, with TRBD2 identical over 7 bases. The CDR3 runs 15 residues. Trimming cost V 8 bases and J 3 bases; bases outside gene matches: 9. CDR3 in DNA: TGTGCCAGCGCTCCTTCGCTAGCGGACACCGGGGAGCTGTTTTTT. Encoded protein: CASAPSLADTGELFF.

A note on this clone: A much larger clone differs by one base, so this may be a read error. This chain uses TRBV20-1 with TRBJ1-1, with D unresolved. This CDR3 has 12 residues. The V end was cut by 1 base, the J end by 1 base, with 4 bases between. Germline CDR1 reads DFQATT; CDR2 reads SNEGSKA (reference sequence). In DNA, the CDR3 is TGCAGTGCTAGAGCGTGGAACACTGAAGCTTTCTTT. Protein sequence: CSARAWNTEAFF.

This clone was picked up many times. CDR3 region: CASSADSGAYNSPLHF. CDR3 DNA sequence: TGTGCCAGCAGCGCAGACTCGGGAGCCTATAATTCACCCCTCCACTTT. This chain joins TRBV2 and TRBJ1-6, with D unclear. Trimming shortened V by 6 bases and J by 2 bases, and 14 bases separated the two germline ends. CDR3 length: 16 amino acids. The germline V gene encodes CDR1 SNHLY and CDR2 FYNNEI.

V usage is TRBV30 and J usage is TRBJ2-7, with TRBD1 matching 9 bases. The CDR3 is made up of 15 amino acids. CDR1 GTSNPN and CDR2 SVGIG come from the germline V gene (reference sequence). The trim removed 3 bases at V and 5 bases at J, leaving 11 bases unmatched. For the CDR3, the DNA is TGTGCCTGGAGGGGACCCGGGACAGGGAAACACGAGCAGTACTTC. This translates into CAWRGPGTGKHEQYF.

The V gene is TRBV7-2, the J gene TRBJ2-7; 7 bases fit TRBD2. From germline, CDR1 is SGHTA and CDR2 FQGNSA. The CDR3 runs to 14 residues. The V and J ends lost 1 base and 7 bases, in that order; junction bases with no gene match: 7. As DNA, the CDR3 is TGTGCCAGCAGCTTAGGCGGGAGCAGTGGGGAGCAGTACTTC. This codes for CASSLGGSSGEQYF.

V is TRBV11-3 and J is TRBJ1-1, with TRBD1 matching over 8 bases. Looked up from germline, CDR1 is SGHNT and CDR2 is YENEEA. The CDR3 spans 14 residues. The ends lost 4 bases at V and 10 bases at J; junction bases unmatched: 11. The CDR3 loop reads CASSSRGPANGAFF. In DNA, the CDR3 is TGTGCCAGCAGCTCCAGGGGGCCGGCCAATGGAGCTTTCTTT.

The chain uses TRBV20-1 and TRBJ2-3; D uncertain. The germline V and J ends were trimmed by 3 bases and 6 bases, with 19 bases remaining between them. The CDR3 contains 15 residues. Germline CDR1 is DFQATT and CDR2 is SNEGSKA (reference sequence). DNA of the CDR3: TGCAGTGCTAGGTCCCGACGTGTGGGCTGGGATACGCAGTATTTT. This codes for CSARSRRVGWDTQYF.

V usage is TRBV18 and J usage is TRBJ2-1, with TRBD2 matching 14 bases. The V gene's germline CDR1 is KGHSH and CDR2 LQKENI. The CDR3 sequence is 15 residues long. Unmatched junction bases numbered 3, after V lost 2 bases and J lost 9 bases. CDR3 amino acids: CASSPIGLAGGEQFF. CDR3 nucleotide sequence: TGTGCCAGCTCACCAATAGGACTAGCGGGAGGTGAGCAGTTCTTC.

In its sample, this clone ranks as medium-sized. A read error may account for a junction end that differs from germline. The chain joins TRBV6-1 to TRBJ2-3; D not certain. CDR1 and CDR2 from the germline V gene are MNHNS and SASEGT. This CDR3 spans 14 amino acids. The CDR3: CASREVWARDTQYF. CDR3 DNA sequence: TGTGCCAGCAGAGAAGTGTGGGCGCGTGATACGCAGTATTTT.

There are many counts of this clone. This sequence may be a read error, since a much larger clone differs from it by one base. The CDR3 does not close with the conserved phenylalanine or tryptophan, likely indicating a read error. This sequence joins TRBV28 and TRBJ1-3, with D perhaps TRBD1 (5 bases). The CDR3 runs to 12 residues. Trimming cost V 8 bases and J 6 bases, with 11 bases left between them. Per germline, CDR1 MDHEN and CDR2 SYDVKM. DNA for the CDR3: TGTGCCAGCTCACGACAGAAAAACACCATATATTCT. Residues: CASSRQKNTIYS.